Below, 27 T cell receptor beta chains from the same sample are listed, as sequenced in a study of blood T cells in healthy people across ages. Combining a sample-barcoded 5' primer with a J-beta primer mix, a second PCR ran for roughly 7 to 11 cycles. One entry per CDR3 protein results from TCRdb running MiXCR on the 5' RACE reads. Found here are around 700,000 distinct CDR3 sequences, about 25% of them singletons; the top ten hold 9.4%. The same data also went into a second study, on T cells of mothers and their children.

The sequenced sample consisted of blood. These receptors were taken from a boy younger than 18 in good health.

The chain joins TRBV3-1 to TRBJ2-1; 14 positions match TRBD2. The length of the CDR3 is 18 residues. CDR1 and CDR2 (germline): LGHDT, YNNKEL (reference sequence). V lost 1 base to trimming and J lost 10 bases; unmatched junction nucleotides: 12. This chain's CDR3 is CASSQGMGTSGRPLEQFF. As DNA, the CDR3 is TGTGCCAGCAGCCAAGGGATGGGGACTAGCGGGAGACCACTGGAGCAGTTCTTC.

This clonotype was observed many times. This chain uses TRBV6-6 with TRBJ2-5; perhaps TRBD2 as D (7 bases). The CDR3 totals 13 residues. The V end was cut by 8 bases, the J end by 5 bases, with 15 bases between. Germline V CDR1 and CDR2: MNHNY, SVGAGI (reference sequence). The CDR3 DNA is TGTGCCAGCGGTCGGGGGGCTACGGAGACCCAGTACTTC. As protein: CASGRGATETQYF.

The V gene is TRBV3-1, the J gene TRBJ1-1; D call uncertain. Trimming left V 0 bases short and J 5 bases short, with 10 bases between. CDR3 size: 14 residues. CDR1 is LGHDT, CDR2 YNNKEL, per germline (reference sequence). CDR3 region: CASSQEDLGTEAFF. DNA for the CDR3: TGTGCCAGCAGCCAAGAGGACCTGGGAACTGAAGCTTTCTTT.

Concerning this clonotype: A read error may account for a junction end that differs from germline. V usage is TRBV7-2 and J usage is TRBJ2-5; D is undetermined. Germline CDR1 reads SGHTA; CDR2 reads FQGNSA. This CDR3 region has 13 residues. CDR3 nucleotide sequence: TGTGCCAGCAGCTTATCGTGGACCATACCATCCCACTTC. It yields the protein CASSLSWTIPSHF.

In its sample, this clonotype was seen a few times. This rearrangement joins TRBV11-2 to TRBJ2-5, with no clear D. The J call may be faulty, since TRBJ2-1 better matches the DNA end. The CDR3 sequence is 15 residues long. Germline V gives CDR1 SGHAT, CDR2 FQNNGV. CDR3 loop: CASSLGAEFANEQFF. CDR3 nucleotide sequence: TGTGCCAGCAGCTTAGGGGCCGAGTTCGCCAATGAGCAGTTCTTC.

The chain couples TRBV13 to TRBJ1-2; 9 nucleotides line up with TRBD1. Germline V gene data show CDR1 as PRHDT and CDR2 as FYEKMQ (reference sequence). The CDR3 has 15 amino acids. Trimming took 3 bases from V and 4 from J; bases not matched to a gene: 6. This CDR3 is CASSFYSGQGYGYTF. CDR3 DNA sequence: TGTGCCAGCAGCTTCTATTCGGGACAGGGCTATGGCTACACCTTC.

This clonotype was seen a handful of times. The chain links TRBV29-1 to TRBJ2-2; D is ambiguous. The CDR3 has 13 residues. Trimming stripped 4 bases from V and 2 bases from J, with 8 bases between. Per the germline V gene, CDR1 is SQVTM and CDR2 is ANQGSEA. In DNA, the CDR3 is TGCAGCGTTGCTAAAGGCAACACCGGGGAGCTGTTTTTT. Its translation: CSVAKGNTGELFF.

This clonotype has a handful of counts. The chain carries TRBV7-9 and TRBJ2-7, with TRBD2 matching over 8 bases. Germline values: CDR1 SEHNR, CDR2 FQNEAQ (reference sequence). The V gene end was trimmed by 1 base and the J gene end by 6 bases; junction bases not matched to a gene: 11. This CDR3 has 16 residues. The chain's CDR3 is CASSLVDGSGIGEQYF. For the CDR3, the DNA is TGTGCCAGCAGCTTAGTGGATGGTAGCGGGATTGGCGAGCAGTACTTC.

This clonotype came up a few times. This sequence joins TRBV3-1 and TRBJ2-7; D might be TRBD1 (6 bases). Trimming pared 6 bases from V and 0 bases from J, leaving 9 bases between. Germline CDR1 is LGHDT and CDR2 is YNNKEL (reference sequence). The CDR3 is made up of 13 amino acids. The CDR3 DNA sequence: TGTGCCAGCAGACCGGGACACTCCTACGAGCAGTACTTC. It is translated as CASRPGHSYEQYF.

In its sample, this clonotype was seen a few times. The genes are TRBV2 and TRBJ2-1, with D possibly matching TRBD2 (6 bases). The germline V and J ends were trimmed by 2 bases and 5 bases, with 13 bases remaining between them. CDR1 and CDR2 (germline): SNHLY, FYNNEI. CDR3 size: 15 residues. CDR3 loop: CASSESGVPNNEQFF. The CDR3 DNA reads TGTGCCAGCAGTGAATCGGGGGTCCCCAACAATGAGCAGTTCTTC.

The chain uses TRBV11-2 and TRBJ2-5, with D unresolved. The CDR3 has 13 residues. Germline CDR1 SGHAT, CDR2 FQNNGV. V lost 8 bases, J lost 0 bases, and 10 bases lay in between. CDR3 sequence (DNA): TGTGCCAGCTCCGGACCGAACCAAGAGACCCAGTACTTC. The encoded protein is CASSGPNQETQYF.

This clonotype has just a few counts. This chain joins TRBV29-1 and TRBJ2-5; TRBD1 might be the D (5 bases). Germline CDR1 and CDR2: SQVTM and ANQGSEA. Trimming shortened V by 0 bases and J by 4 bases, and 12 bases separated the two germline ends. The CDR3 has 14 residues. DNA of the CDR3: TGCAGCGTTGAAGATTGGCAGGGCGGAGAGACCCAGTACTTC. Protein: CSVEDWQGGETQYF. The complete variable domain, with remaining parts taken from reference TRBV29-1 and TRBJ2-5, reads SAVISQKPSRDICQRGTSLTIQCQVDSQVTMMFWYRQQPGQSLTLIATANQGSEATYESGFVIDKFPISRPNLTFSTLTVSNMSPEDSSIYLCSVEDWQGGETQYFGPGTRLLVL.

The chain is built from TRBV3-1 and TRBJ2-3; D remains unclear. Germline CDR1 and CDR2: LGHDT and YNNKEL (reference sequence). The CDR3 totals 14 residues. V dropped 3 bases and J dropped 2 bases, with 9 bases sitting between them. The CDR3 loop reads CASSHGGPTDTQYF. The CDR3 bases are TGTGCCAGCAGCCACGGCGGACCCACAGATACGCAGTATTTT.

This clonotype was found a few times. The CDR3 DNA reads TGTGCCAGCAGCTCACGATCAACTAATGAAAAACTGTTTTTT. It specifies CASSSRSTNEKLFF. This rearrangement joins TRBV7-8 to TRBJ1-4; D unclear. CDR3 length equals 14 residues. Trimming left V 4 bases short and J 0 bases short, with 6 bases between. Per germline, CDR1 SGHVS and CDR2 FQNEAQ.

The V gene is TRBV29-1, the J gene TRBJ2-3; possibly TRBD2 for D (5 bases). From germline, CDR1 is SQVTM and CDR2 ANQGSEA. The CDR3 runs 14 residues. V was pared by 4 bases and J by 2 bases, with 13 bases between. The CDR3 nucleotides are TGCAGCGTTGTTCGACGGGGAACCACAGATACGCAGTATTTT. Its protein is CSVVRRGTTDTQYF.

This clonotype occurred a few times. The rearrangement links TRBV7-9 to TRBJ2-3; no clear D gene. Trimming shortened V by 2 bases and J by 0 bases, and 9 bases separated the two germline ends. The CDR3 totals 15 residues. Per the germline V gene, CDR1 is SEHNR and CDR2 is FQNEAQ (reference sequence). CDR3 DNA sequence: TGTGCCAGCAGCTTATCGGCCAGCAGCACAGATACGCAGTATTTT. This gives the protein CASSLSASSTDTQYF.

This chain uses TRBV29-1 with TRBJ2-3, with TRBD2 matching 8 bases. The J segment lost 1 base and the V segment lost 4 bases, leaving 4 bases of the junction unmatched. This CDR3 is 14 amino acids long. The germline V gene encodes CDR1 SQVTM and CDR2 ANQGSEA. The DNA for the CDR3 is TGCAGCGTTGTTACTAGCGGACGCACAGATACGCAGTATTTT. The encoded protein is CSVVTSGRTDTQYF.

DNA for the CDR3: TGCAGCGTAAAACGACAGGGGCGAGGGGAGACCCAGTACTTC. It translates to CSVKRQGRGETQYF. The chain uses TRBV29-1 and TRBJ2-5, with 8 bases fitting TRBD1. The germline V gene has CDR1 SQVTM and CDR2 ANQGSEA. V was pared by 6 bases and J by 5 bases, with 11 bases of the junction left unmatched. The CDR3 contains 14 residues.

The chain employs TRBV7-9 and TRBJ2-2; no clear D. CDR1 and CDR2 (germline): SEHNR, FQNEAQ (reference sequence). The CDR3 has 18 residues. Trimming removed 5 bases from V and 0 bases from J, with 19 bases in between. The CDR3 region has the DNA TGTGCCAGCAGCGAGTGGCCCCCCGACATCTCGAACACCGGGGAGCTGTTTTTT. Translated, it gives CASSEWPPDISNTGELFF. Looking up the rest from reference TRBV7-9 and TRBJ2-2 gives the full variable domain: DTGVSQNPRHKITKRGQNVTFRCDPISEHNRLYWYRQTLGQGPEFLTYFQNEAQLEKSRLLSDRFSAERPKGSFSTLEIQRTEQGDSAMYLCASSEWPPDISNTGELFFGEGSRLTVL.

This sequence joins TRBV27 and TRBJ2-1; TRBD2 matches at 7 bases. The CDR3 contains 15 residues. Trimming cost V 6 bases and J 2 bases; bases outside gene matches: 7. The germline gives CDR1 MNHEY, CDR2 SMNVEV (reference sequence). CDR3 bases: TGTGCCAGCAGCTTGGGGGGGAGACCCTACAATGAGCAGTTCTTC. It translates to CASSLGGRPYNEQFF.

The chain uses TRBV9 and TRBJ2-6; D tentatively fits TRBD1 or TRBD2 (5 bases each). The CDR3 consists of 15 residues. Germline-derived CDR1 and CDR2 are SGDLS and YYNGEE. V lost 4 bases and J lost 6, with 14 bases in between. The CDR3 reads CASSPDRDEANVLTF. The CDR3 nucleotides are TGTGCCAGCAGCCCAGATAGGGACGAGGCCAACGTCCTGACTTTC.

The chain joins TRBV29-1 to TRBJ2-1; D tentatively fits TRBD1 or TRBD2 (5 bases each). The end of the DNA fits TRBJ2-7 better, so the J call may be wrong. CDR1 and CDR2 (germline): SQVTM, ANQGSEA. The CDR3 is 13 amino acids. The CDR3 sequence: CSVPGPSSYEQYF. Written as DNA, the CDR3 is TGCAGCGTTCCGGGGCCAAGCTCCTACGAGCAGTACTTC.

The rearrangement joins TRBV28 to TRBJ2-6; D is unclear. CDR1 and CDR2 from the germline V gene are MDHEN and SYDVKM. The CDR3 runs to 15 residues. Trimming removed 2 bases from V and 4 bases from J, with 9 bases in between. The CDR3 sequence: CASSLTLSGANVLTF. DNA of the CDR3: TGTGCCAGCAGTTTAACACTCTCGGGGGCCAACGTCCTGACTTTC.

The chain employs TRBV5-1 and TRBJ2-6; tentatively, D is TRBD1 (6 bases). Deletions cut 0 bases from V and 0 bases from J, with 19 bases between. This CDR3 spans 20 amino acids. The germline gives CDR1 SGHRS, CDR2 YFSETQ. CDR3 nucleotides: TGCGCCAGCAGCTTGGCCGGCGGACAGAGCGTTTTCTCTGGGGCCAACGTCCTGACTTTC. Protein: CASSLAGGQSVFSGANVLTF.

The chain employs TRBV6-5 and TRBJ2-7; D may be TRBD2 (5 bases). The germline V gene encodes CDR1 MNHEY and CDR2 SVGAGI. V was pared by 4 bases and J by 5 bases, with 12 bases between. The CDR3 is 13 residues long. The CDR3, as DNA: TGTGCCAGCAGTTCCATAGGAGGAGACGAGCAGTACTTC. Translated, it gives CASSSIGGDEQYF.

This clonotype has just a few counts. CDR3 DNA: TGTGCCAGCGGGTACAGGGGAAATGAAAAACTGTTTTTT. Translated: CASGYRGNEKLFF. The chain has TRBV12-3 or TRBV12-4 and TRBJ1-4; 7 nucleotides match TRBD1. The V segment lost 8 bases and the J segment 5 bases; nucleotides outside the gene matches: 5. CDR3 length: 13 residues.

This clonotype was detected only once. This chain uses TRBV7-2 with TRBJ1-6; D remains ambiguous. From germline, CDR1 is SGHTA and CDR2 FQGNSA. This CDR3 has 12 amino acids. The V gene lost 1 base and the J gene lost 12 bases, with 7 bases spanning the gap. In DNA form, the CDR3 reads TGTGCCAGCAGCTTAGGGTTTTTACCCCTCCACTTT. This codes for CASSLGFLPLHF.